The clone carrying this T cell receptor (beta chain) was seen a few times. Its antigen remains unidentified. This entry belongs to a study of regulatory T cells in long-lasting Graves disease. For the study at large: Persistence in Graves' disease denoted antithyroid drug use beyond 5 years alongside positive TSH receptor antibodies. Study conclusions and caveats: Persistent disease exhibited a predilection for TRBV28, TRBJ1-2 and TRBJ2-5.

Time point: persistent/refractory GD, antithyroid drugs over 5 years with positive TRAb. The TCR library was made from RNA extracted from PBMCs. American Thyroid Association guidelines were used to diagnose Graves' disease. The V end was cut by 5 bases, the J end by 4 bases, with 14 bases between. The CDR3 is 14 residues long. From germline, CDR1 is SEHNR and CDR2 FQNEAQ (reference sequence). TCR beta libraries were built with iRepertoire HTBI primers and Arm-PCR of CDR3 regions. Each CDR3 protein gets one entry after TCRdb re-called the multiplex PCR reads with MiXCR. Of about 470,000 distinct CDR3 sequences in the sample, about 20% are singletons; the top ten hold about 7.8%.

Sequenced material: peripheral blood mononuclear cells (PBMCs), taken when the disease was refractory, from a patient treated with antithyroid drugs. J is TRBJ1-2 and V is TRBV7-9, with a possible D match to TRBD1 (5 bases). This sequence was found in a female donor with Graves disease. CDR3 loop: CASSVTGAPYGYTF. The CDR3 nucleotides read TGTGCCAGCAGCGTTACCGGGGCTCCCTATGGCTACACCTTC.